The clone carrying this T cell receptor (beta chain) was seen once. The antigen is unknown. The method was immunoSEQ multiplex PCR; TCRdb's version includes in-frame clones alone and lacks a portion of them. This sample carries around 16,000 clones, around 70% of them seen once, and the ten largest clones take over 7.5%. The length of the CDR3 is 12 residues. Per the germline V gene, CDR1 is SNHLY and CDR2 is FYNNEI. V lost 2 bases to trimming and J lost 10 bases, with 11 bases between them. This specimen belongs to a study of tumor-infiltrating lymphocytes in localized non-small cell lung cancer. Study-level information: Each patient gave resected tumor and non-adjacent uninvolved lung tissue.

Study results and caveats: Tumor T-cell fraction was not associated with recurrence-free survival. TCR sequencing covered a subset of patients with enough tissue.

The clonotype originates from a human donor with non-small cell lung cancer. Source material: lung tumor tissue. The chain combines TRBV2 with TRBJ1-1, with TRBD1 as a possible D gene (5 bases). The CDR3 protein is CASSEKRRGAFF. CDR3 DNA: TGTGCCAGCAGTGAAAAGAGGAGGGGAGCTTTCTTT.